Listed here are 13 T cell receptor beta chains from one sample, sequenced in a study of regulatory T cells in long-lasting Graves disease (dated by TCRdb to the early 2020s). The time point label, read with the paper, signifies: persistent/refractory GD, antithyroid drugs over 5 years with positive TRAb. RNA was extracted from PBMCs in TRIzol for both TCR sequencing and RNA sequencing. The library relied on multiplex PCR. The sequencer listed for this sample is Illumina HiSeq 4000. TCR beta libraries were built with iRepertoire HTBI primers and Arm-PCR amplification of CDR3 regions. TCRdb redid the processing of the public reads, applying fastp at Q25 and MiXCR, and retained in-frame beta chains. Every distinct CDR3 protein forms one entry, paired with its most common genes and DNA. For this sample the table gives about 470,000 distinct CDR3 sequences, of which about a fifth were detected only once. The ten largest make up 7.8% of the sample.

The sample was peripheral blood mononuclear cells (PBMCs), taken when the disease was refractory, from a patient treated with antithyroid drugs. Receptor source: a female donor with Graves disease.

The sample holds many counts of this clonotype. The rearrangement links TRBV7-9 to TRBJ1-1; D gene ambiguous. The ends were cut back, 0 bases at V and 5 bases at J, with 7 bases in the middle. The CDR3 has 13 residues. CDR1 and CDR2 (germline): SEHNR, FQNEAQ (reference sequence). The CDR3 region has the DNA TGTGCCAGCAGCTTAGCTCCCCGGACTGAAGCTTTCTTT. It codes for CASSLAPRTEAFF.

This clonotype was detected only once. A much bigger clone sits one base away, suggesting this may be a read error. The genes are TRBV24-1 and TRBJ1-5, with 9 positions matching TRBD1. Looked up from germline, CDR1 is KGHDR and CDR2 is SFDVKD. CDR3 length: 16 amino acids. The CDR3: CAASDRDREGVQPQHF. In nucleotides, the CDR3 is TGTGCCGCCAGTGATAGGGACAGGGAAGGCGTTCAGCCCCAGCATTTT.

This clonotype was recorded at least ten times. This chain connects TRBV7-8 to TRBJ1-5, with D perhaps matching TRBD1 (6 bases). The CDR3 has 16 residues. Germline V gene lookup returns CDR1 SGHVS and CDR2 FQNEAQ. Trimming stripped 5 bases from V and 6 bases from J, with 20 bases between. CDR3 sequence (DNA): TGTGCCAGCAGCCCGCGCCTGACAGGCCCCGGTCAGCCCCAGCATTTT. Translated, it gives CASSPRLTGPGQPQHF. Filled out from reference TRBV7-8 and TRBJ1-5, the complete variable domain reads GAGVSQSPRYKVAKRGQDVALRCDPISGHVSLFWYQQALGQGPEFLTYFQNEAQLDKSGLPSDRFFAERPEGSVSTLKIQRTQQEDSAVYLCASSPRLTGPGQPQHFGDGTRLSIL.

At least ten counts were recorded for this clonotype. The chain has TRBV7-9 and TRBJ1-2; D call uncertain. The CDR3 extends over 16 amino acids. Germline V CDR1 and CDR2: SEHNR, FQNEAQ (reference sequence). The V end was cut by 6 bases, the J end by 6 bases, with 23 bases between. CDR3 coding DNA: TGTGCCAGCAGTTATAACGTTCGTCAAGGAAGGGATGGCTACACCTTC. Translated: CASSYNVRQGRDGYTF.

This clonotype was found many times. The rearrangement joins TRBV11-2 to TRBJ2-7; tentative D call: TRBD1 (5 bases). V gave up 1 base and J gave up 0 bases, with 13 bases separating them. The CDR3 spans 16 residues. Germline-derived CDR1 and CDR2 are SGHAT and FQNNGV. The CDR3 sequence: CASSLVGVFLSYEQYF. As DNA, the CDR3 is TGTGCCAGCAGCTTAGTAGGGGTTTTCCTCTCCTACGAGCAGTACTTC.

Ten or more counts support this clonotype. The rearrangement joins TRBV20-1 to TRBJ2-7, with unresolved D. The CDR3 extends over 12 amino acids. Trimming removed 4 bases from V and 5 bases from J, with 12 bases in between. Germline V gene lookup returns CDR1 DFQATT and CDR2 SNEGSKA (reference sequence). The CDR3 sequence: CSATIRTNEQYF. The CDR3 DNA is TGCAGTGCTACTATTAGGACGAACGAGCAGTACTTC.

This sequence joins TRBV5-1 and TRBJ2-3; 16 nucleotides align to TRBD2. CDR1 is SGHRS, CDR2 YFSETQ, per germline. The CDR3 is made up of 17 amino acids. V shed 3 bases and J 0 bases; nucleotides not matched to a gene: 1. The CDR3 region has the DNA TGCGCCAGCAGCTGGGGACTAGCGGGAGGGAGCACAGATACGCAGTATTTT. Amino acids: CASSWGLAGGSTDTQYF.

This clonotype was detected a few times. CDR3 nucleotides: TGCGCCAGCAGCCATCAGCCAGGGGCTGAAGCTTTCTTT. Amino acids: CASSHQPGAEAFF. The chain has TRBV5-1 and TRBJ1-1, with TRBD1 as a possible D gene (6 bases). CDR1 and CDR2 from the germline V gene are SGHRS and YFSETQ. Trimming left V 4 bases short and J 6 bases short, with 13 bases between. There are 13 residues in the CDR3.

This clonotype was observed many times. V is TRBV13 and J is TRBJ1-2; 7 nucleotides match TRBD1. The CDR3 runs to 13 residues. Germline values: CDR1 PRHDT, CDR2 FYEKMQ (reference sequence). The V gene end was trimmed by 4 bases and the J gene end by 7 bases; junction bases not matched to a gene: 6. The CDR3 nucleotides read TGTGCCAGCAGCTATGTAGGGGGCGGTGGCTACACCTTC. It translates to CASSYVGGGGYTF.

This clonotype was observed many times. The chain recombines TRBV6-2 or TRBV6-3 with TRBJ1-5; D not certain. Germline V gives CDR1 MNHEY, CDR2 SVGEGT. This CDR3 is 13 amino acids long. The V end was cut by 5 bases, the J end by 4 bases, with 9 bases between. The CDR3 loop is CASSEPGNQPQHF. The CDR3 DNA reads TGTGCCAGCAGTGAACCCGGGAATCAGCCCCAGCATTTT.

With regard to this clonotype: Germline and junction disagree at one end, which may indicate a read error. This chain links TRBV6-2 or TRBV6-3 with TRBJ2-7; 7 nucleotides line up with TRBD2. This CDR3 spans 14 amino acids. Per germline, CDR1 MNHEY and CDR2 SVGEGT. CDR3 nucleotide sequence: TGTGCCGGCAGTGCGGGAGTGCGCTCCTACGAGCAGTACTTC. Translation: CAGSAGVRSYEQYF.

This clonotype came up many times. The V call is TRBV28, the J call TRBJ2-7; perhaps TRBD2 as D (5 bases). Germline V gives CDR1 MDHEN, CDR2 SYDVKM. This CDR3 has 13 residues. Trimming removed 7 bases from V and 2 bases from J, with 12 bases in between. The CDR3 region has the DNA TGTGCCAGCAATAATGGACTTGCCTACGAGCAGTACTTC. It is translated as CASNNGLAYEQYF.

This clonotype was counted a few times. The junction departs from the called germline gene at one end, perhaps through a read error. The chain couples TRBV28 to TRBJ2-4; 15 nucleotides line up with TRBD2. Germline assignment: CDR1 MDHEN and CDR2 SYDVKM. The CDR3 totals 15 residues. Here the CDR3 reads CASSLQGLAGGLKFF. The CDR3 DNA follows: TGTGCCAGCAGTTTACAAGGACTAGCGGGAGGGCTGAAGTTCTTC.